This T cell receptor beta chain was sequenced for a study of T cell repertoires in cytomegalovirus infection. Background on the study: CMV infection plus the matching HLA type was flagged by public TCR beta signatures. Findings and limits, study-wide: CMV-specific TCR beta clonotypes restricted by HLA-C dominated the ex vivo response.

Each CDR3 protein is one row after TCRdb ran MiXCR on the reads. The data show approximately 180,000 distinct CDR3 sequences, about a sixth seen once. To note about this clonotype: Its antigen is as yet unknown.

Sequenced sample: CD8+ T cells from PBMCs. The receptor's source is a human donor in good health (CMV status not recorded). Some clones in this sample may be carry-over from other donors' samples.

The CDR3 DNA is TGTGCCAGCAGCTCAGAACTCGGACAGGGCTACGAGCAGTACTTC. It translates to CASSSELGQGYEQYF. V is TRBV7-9 and J is TRBJ2-7, with 8 bases matching TRBD1. Germline V gene sequence: CDR1 SEHNR, CDR2 FQNEAQ (reference sequence). With 4 bases clipped from V and 3 bases from J, the junction kept 8 bases outside the gene matches. This CDR3 contains 15 residues. The whole variable domain, remainder taken from reference TRBV7-9 and TRBJ2-7, is DTGVSQNPRHKITKRGQNVTFRCDPISEHNRLYWYRQTLGQGPEFLTYFQNEAQLEKSRLLSDRFSAERPKGSFSTLEIQRTEQGDSAMYLCASSSELGQGYEQYFGPGTRLTVT.